These 28 T cell receptor beta chains were all obtained from the same sample, sequenced in a study of cytomegalovirus exposure and HLA in healthy donors. 60 Vbeta and 13 Jbeta primers were used in PCR. The data were produced by immunoSEQ multiplex PCR, yet TCRdb's version contains in-frame clones alone and is incomplete. The sample includes over 150,000 clones, around 63% of them seen just once. The source material was PBMCs. These receptors all come from a woman between 18 and 29 years old in good health and CMV-seropositive.

The rearrangement links TRBV25-1 to TRBJ1-1; 9 nucleotides match TRBD1. The trim removed 2 bases at V and 1 base at J, leaving 2 bases unmatched. The germline CDR1 and CDR2 sequences are MGHDK and SYGVNS. The CDR3 loop spans 15 amino acids. The CDR3 region has the DNA TGTGCCAGCAGTGAAGACAGGGGGACGAACACTGAAGCTTTCTTT. Translation: CASSEDRGTNTEAFF.

This chain joins TRBV11-2 and TRBJ2-7, with D possibly TRBD1 on 7 matching bases. Germline V CDR1 and CDR2: SGHAT, FQNNGV. The V and J ends lost 5 bases and 11 bases respectively, with 16 bases between them. The CDR3 runs to 12 residues. CDR3 loop: CASSATTGRKYF. CDR3 DNA: TGTGCCAGCAGCGCCACGACAGGGAGGAAGTACTTC.

The genes are TRBV4-1 and TRBJ2-7, with D unresolved. Germline V lookup: CDR1 MGHRA, CDR2 YSYEKL. V was shortened by 3 bases and J by 6 bases, with 21 bases between the two germline ends. The CDR3 runs to 16 residues. The CDR3 loop is CASSQSRQEPWREQYF. As DNA, the CDR3 is TGCGCCAGCAGCCAGTCCAGGCAAGAGCCATGGCGCGAGCAGTACTTC.

In this sample, this clone turned up a few times. The V gene is TRBV14, the J gene TRBJ1-2; 9 nucleotides agree with TRBD1. This CDR3 is 17 amino acids long. After removal of 4 bases from V and 7 bases from J, the junction contained 16 bases not matched to a gene. CDR1 and CDR2 from the germline V gene are SGHDN and FVKESK. The chain's CDR3 is CASSPLRGQGELSGYTF. In nucleotides, the CDR3 is TGTGCCAGCAGCCCCCTCAGGGGACAGGGAGAACTCTCTGGCTACACCTTC.

This clone was picked up a small number of times. The chain recombines TRBV5-3 with TRBJ1-5; no definite D call. TRBV5-3 belongs to the ORF category, with a function that is uncertain. The CDR3 totals 18 residues. Trimming stripped 2 bases from V and 2 bases from J, with 20 bases between. CDR3 protein: CARSFNGARRKGNQPQHF. The CDR3 DNA is TGTGCCAGAAGCTTTAATGGAGCCCGGCGTAAGGGCAATCAGCCCCAGCATTTT.

This chain joins TRBV27 and TRBJ1-2, with D tentatively TRBD1 (5 bases). Per germline, CDR1 MNHEY and CDR2 SMNVEV (reference sequence). Trimming removed 2 bases from V and 6 bases from J, with 16 bases in between. The CDR3 loop spans 15 amino acids. The CDR3 DNA is TGTGCCAGCAGTTTAGTGGGCGCTGGGGGGGATGGCTACACCTTC. This sequence encodes CASSLVGAGGDGYTF.

The chain recombines TRBV19 with TRBJ1-2, with 8 bases identical to TRBD1. The V gene's germline CDR1 is LNHDA and CDR2 SQIVND (reference sequence). This CDR3 is built from 17 residues. V dropped 2 bases and J dropped 4; count of bases not matched to a gene: 12. CDR3 amino acids: CASSIPQGALGVYGYTF. CDR3 nucleotides: TGTGCCAGTAGTATACCTCAGGGGGCCTTGGGAGTCTATGGCTACACCTTC.

The chain employs TRBV10-2 and TRBJ2-5; 8 nucleotides match TRBD2. The CDR3 contains 13 residues. Looked up from germline, CDR1 is WSHSY and CDR2 is SAAADI. V trimming: 2 bases; J trimming: 6 bases; junction bases outside the gene matches: 2. The DNA for the CDR3 is TGCGCCAGCAGTGAGAATAGCGGGAAGACCCAGTACTTC. Amino acid sequence: CASSENSGKTQYF.

The chain uses TRBV27 and TRBJ2-1, with 10 bases that match TRBD2. From germline, CDR1 is MNHEY and CDR2 SMNVEV (reference sequence). The CDR3 consists of 15 residues. V lost 3 bases to trimming and J lost 2 bases; unmatched junction nucleotides: 1. CDR3: CASSFTSGAYNEQFF. The CDR3 nucleotides are TGTGCCAGCAGTTTCACTAGCGGGGCCTACAATGAGCAGTTCTTC.

The chain links TRBV6-6 to TRBJ2-3; TRBD1 agrees at 9 bases. Trimming at V came to 4 bases and at J to 1 base, leaving 3 bases not matched to a gene. The length of the CDR3 is 15 residues. Per germline, CDR1 MNHNY and CDR2 SVGAGI (reference sequence). CDR3 sequence: CASSWDREGTDTQYF. CDR3 DNA sequence: TGTGCCAGCAGTTGGGACAGGGAGGGCACAGATACGCAGTATTTT.

The J gene is TRBJ1-4, the V gene TRBV11-2; D perhaps matches TRBD1 (6 bases). This CDR3 comprises 14 residues. CDR1 is SGHAT, CDR2 FQNNGV, per germline. Trimming pared 3 bases from V and 7 bases from J, leaving 12 bases between. CDR3 residues: CASSFTGMGEKLFF. The DNA of the CDR3 is TGTGCCAGCAGCTTCACAGGGATGGGTGAAAAACTGTTTTTT.

The V gene is TRBV4-2, the J gene TRBJ2-7; tentative D call: TRBD1 (6 bases). Looked up from germline, CDR1 is LGHNA and CDR2 is YNFKEQ. The CDR3 spans 14 residues. Trimming took 6 bases from V and 1 from J, leaving 13 bases between them. CDR3 residues: CASSQNRVSYEQYF. The CDR3 region has the DNA TGTGCCAGCAGTCAAAACAGGGTTTCCTACGAGCAGTACTTC.

The chain carries TRBV19 and TRBJ2-3; TRBD1 agrees at 7 bases. The CDR3 spans 16 residues. V shed 9 bases, J shed 0 bases, and the junction held 12 bases outside the gene matches. Germline CDR1 and CDR2: LNHDA and SQIVND (reference sequence). The CDR3 here is CASTSDRAPSTDTQYF. CDR3 sequence (DNA): TGTGCCAGCACCTCCGACAGGGCTCCTAGCACAGATACGCAGTATTTT.

The V call is TRBV7-9, the J call TRBJ2-3, with 7 bases matching TRBD1. The germline gives CDR1 SEHNR, CDR2 FQNEAQ (reference sequence). The CDR3 consists of 18 residues. J lost 2 bases, V lost 3 bases, and 14 bases had no gene match. The CDR3 coding sequence is TGTGCCAGCAGCTTTCAACGGACAGGTGTGGTATTCACAGATACGCAGTATTTT. Its protein product is CASSFQRTGVVFTDTQYF.

In its sample, this clone was seen a few times. This chain joins TRBV4-1 and TRBJ2-1; D gene uncertain. Trimming pared 0 bases from V and 0 bases from J, leaving 9 bases between. Germline V lookup: CDR1 MGHRA, CDR2 YSYEKL. The CDR3 is 16 residues long. The CDR3 region has the DNA TGCGCCAGCAGCCAAGAAGCCCCATCCTCCTACAATGAGCAGTTCTTC. Translation gives CASSQEAPSSYNEQFF.

The chain joins TRBV7-2 to TRBJ2-1; D unresolved. Germline loops: CDR1 SGHTA, CDR2 FQGNSA. The CDR3 sequence is 15 residues long. V was shortened by 1 base and J by 1 base, with 8 bases between the two germline ends. The CDR3 loop reads CASSLGLASYNEQFF. DNA for the CDR3: TGTGCCAGCAGCTTAGGCCTGGCATCCTACAATGAGCAGTTCTTC.

This clone was picked up a small number of times. This sequence joins TRBV5-6 and TRBJ1-2; 9 bases are a match to TRBD1. This CDR3 spans 16 amino acids. Germline CDR1 reads SGHDT; CDR2 reads YYEEEE. With 4 bases clipped from V and 4 bases from J, the junction kept 11 bases outside the gene matches. Written as DNA, the CDR3 is TGTGCCAGCAGCACTATACAGGGGGCTGATAGCTATGGCTACACCTTC. Protein sequence: CASSTIQGADSYGYTF.

The rearrangement uses TRBV7-3 and TRBJ2-7; possible D gene TRBD1, 5 bases. Germline CDR1 reads SGHTA; CDR2 reads FQGTGA. This CDR3 has 14 amino acids. Trimming left V 5 bases short and J 2 bases short, with 13 bases between. DNA for the CDR3: TGTGCCAGCAGCCGGTCCCAGGGAACCTACGAGCAGTACTTC. Amino acids: CASSRSQGTYEQYF.

CDR3 sequence reads: CASSPGLAGGARQYF. The CDR3 region has the DNA TGTGCCAGCAGTCCGGGACTAGCGGGAGGGGCCCGGCAGTACTTC. The genes are TRBV7-3 and TRBJ2-7; 16 nucleotides line up with TRBD2. The V and J ends lost 6 bases and 9 bases, in that order; junction bases with no gene match: 8. The CDR3 totals 15 residues. In germline, CDR1 is SGHTA, CDR2 FQGTGA. The variable domain in full, completed from reference TRBV7-3 and TRBJ2-7, reads GAGVSQTPSNKVTEKGKYVELRCDPISGHTALYWYRQSLGQGPEFLIYFQGTGAADDSGLPNDRFFAVRPEGSVSTLKIQRTERGDSAVYLCASSPGLAGGARQYFGPGTRLTVT.

The V gene is TRBV20-1, the J gene TRBJ2-3; no reliable D call. The CDR3 consists of 11 residues. Germline CDR1 is DFQATT and CDR2 is SNEGSKA (reference sequence). Trimming removed 2 bases at V and 4 bases at J, with 4 bases between. This CDR3 reads CSARYADTQYF. As DNA, the CDR3 is TGCAGTGCTAGATATGCAGATACGCAGTATTTT.

The rearrangement uses TRBV11-3 and TRBJ1-3; D unclear. The CDR3 sequence is 16 residues long. Germline V gene sequence: CDR1 SGHNT, CDR2 YENEEA. Trimming cost V 7 bases and J 0 bases, with 16 bases left between them. The CDR3: CASKWPGTISGNTIYF. The CDR3 nucleotides read TGTGCCAGCAAATGGCCAGGAACAATCTCTGGAAACACCATATATTTT.

This clone was detected a few times. The chain recombines TRBV28 with TRBJ2-7, with 12 nucleotides matching TRBD1. Germline CDR1 is MDHEN and CDR2 is SYDVKM. The ends lost 3 bases at V and 7 bases at J; junction bases unmatched: 13. The CDR3 has 17 amino acids. The CDR3, as DNA: TGTGCCAGCAGTTTGGGACAGGGGGCGGGTTTTTTGTCTGAGCAGTACTTC. Translated: CASSLGQGAGFLSEQYF.

The chain carries TRBV6-1 and TRBJ1-5; no clear D. This CDR3 is built from 13 residues. Per the germline V gene, CDR1 is MNHNS and CDR2 is SASEGT. Trimming stripped 4 bases from V and 7 bases from J, with 11 bases between. The CDR3 here is CASSGGDAQPQHF. In nucleotides, the CDR3 is TGTGCCAGCAGTGGCGGGGATGCCCAGCCCCAGCATTTT.

This clone was found a few times. The chain couples TRBV6-6 to TRBJ1-3, with 8 positions matching TRBD1. Germline V gives CDR1 MNHNY, CDR2 SVGAGI (reference sequence). After removal of 2 bases from V and 8 bases from J, the junction contained 11 bases not matched to a gene. The CDR3 is 16 residues long. The CDR3: CASSYIIGTGDDTIYF. The CDR3, as DNA: TGTGCCAGCAGTTACATTATCGGGACAGGCGATGACACCATATATTTT.

CDR3 nucleotide sequence: TGTGCCAGCAGCCTGAATTCAGGGTCGGGCACTGAAGCTTTCTTT. The encoded protein is CASSLNSGSGTEAFF. This sequence joins TRBV7-3 and TRBJ1-1, with a tentative D call TRBD1 (5 bases). CDR1 SGHTA and CDR2 FQGTGA come from the germline V gene. The V end lost 5 bases, the J end lost 4 bases, and 17 bases lay between the germline ends. The CDR3 totals 15 residues.

In this sample, this clone turned up a few times. The rearrangement links TRBV7-9 to TRBJ2-1, with 10 bases that match TRBD1. Germline trimming cut 6 bases from V and 4 bases from J; bases unmatched to any gene: 3. In germline, CDR1 is SEHNR, CDR2 FQNEAQ (reference sequence). This CDR3 region has 14 residues. CDR3 bases: TGTGCCAGCAGAGGGACAGGGGTATACAATGAGCAGTTCTTC. Translating it yields CASRGTGVYNEQFF.

This clone was detected only a few times. The chain recombines TRBV5-4 with TRBJ2-5, with D possibly being TRBD2 (6 bases). Germline assignment: CDR1 SGHNT and CDR2 YYREEE (reference sequence). Trimming removed 4 bases from V and 4 bases from J, with 17 bases in between. The CDR3 consists of 15 residues. The CDR3 sequence is CASSGTGLGGETQYF. The CDR3 coding sequence is TGTGCCAGCAGCGGAACGGGACTCGGTGGAGAGACCCAGTACTTC.

The rearrangement uses TRBV28 and TRBJ2-7; D is perhaps TRBD1 (5 bases). Germline values: CDR1 MDHEN, CDR2 SYDVKM. Trimming removed 2 bases from V and 12 bases from J, with 17 bases in between. The CDR3 has 13 residues. The CDR3 DNA reads as TGTGCCAGCAGTTTAAGGTATGGGGCAGCCTCGTACTTC. Its translation: CASSLRYGAASYF.